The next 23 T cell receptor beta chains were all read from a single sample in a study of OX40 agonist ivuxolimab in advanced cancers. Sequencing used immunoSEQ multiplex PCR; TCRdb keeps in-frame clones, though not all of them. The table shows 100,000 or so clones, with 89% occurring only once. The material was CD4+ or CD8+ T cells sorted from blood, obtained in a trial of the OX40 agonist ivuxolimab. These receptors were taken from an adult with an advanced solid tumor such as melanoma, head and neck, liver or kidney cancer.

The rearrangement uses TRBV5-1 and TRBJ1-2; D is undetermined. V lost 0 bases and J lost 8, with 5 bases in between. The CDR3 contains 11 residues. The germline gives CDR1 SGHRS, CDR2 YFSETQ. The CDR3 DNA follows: TGCGCCAGCAGCTTGGGATCCGGCTACACCTTC. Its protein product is CASSLGSGYTF.

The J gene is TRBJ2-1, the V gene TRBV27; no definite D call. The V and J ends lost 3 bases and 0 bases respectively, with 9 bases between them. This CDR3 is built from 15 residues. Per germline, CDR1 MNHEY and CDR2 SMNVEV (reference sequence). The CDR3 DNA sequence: TGTGCCAGCAGTTTGGAGAGCTTCTCCTACAATGAGCAGTTCTTC. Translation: CASSLESFSYNEQFF.

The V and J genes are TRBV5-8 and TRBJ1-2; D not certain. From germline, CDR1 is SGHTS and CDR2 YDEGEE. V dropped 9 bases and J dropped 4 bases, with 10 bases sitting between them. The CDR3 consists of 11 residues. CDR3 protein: CATTRVYGYTF. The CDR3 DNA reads TGTGCCACCACGCGGGTCTATGGCTACACCTTC.

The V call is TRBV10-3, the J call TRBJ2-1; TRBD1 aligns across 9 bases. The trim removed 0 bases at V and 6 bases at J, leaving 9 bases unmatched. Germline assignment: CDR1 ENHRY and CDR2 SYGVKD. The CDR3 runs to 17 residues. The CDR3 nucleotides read TGTGCCATCAGTGAGTCGGCGGGACAGGGCTCCACCAATGAGCAGTTCTTC. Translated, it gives CAISESAGQGSTNEQFF.

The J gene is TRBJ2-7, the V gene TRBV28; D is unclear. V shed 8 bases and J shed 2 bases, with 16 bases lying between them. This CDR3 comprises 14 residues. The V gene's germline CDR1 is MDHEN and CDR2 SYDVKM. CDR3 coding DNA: TGTGCCAGCGGGCAAGTCGGATTCACCTACGAGCAGTACTTC. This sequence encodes CASGQVGFTYEQYF.

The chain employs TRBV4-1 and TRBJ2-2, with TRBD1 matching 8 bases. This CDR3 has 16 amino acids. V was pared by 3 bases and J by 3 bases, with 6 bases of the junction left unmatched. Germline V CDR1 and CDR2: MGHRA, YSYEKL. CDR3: CASSHVRTGYTGELFF. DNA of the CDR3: TGCGCCAGCAGCCACGTGCGGACAGGGTACACCGGGGAGCTGTTTTTT.

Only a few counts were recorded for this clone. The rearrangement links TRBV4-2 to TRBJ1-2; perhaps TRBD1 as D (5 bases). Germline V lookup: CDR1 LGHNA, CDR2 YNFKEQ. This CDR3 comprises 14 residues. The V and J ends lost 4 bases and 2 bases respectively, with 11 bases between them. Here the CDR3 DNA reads TGTGCCAGCAGCCTGGGACTCTCGAACTATGGCTACACCTTC. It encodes CASSLGLSNYGYTF.

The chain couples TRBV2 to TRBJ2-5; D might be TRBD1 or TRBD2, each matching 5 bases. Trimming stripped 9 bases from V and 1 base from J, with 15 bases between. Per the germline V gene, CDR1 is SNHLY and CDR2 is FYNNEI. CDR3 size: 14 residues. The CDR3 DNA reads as TGTGCCAGTCAGACCGGGACCCCCCAAGAGACCCAGTACTTC. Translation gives CASQTGTPQETQYF.

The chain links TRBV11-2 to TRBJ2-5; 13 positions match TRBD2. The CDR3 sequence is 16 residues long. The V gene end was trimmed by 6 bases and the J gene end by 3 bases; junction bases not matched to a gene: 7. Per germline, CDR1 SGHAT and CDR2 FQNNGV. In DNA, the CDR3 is TGTGCCAGCAGATCGGGAACTAGCGGGGGGGAAGAGACCCAGTACTTC. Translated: CASRSGTSGGEETQYF.

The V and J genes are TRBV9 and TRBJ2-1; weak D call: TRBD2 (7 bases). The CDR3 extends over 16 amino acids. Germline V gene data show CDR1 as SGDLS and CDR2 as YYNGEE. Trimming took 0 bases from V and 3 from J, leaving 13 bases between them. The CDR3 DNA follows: TGTGCCAGCAGCGTAGAAGTGGGGGGGCTCTACAATGAGCAGTTCTTC. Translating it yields CASSVEVGGLYNEQFF.

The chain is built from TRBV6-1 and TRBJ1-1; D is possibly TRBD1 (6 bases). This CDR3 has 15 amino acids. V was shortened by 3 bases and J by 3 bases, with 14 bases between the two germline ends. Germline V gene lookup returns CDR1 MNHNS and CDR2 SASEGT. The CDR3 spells CASSERTVSDTEAFF. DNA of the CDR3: TGTGCCAGCAGTGAGAGGACAGTCAGCGACACTGAAGCTTTCTTT.

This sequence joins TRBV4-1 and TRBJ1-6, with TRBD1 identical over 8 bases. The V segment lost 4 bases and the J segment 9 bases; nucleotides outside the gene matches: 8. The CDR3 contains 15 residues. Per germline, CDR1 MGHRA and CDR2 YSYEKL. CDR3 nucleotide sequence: TGCGCCAGCAGCCGAGACAGGGGTACTGGTTCACCCCTCCACTTT. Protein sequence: CASSRDRGTGSPLHF.

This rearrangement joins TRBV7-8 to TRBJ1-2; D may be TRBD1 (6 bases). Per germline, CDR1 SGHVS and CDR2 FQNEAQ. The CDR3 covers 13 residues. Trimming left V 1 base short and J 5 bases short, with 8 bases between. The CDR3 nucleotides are TGTGCCAGCAGCTTAGGCAGGGGTTATGGCTACACCTTC. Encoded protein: CASSLGRGYGYTF. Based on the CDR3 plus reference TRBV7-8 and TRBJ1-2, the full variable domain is GAGVSQSPRYKVAKRGQDVALRCDPISGHVSLFWYQQALGQGPEFLTYFQNEAQLDKSGLPSDRFFAERPEGSVSTLKIQRTQQEDSAVYLCASSLGRGYGYTFGSGTRLTVV.

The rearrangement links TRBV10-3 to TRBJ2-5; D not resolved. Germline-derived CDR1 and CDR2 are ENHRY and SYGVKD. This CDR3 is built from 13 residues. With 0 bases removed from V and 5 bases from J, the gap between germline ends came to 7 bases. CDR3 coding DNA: TGTGCCATCAGTGAGTCAGGGCTGGAGACCCAGTACTTC. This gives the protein CAISESGLETQYF.

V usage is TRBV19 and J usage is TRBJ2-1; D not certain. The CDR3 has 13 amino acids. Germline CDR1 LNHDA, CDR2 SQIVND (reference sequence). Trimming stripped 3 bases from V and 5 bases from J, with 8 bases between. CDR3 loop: CASSMGSNNEQFF. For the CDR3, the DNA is TGTGCCAGTAGTATGGGTTCAAACAATGAGCAGTTCTTC.

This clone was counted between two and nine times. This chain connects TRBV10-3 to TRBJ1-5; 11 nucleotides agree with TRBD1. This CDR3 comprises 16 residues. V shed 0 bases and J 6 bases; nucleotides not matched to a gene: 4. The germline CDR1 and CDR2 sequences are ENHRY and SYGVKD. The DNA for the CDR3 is TGTGCCATCAGTGAGTCGGGACAGGGGGTCGGTCAGCCCCAGCATTTT. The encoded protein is CAISESGQGVGQPQHF.

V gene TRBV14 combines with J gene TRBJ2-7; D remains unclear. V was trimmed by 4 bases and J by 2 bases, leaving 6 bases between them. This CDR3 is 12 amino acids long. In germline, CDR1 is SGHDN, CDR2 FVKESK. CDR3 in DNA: TGTGCCAGCAGCCGACAACCCTACGAGCAGTACTTC. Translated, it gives CASSRQPYEQYF.

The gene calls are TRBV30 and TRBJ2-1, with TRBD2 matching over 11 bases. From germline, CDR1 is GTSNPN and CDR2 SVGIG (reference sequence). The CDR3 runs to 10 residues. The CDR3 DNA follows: TGTGCGTCTAGCGGGAGGGAGCAGTTCTTC. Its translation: CASSGREQFF.

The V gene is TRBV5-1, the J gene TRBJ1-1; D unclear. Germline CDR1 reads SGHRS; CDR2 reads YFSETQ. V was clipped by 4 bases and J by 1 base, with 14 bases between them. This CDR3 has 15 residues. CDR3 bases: TGCGCCAGCAGCCCCTACGGGAATGGGAACACTGAAGCTTTCTTT. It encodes CASSPYGNGNTEAFF.

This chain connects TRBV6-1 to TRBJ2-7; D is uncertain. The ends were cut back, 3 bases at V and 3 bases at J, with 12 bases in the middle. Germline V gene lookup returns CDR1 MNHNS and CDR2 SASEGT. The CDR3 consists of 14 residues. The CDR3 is CASSDRVLVYEQYF. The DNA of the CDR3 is TGTGCCAGCAGTGATCGGGTATTGGTCTACGAGCAGTACTTC.

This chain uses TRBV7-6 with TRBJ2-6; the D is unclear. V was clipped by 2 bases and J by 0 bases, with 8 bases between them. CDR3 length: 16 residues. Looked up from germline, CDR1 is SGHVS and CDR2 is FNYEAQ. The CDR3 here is CASSLSSSSGANVLTF. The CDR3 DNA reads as TGTGCCAGCAGCTTATCCTCCAGCTCTGGGGCCAACGTCCTGACTTTC.

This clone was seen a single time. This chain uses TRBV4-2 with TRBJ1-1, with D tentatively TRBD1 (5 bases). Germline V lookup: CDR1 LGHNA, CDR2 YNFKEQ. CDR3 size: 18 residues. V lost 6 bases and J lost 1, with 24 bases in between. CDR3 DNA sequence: TGTGCCAGCAGTCCAAGATTGCGGGGGGAAAGATCGAACACTGAAGCTTTCTTT. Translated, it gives CASSPRLRGERSNTEAFF.

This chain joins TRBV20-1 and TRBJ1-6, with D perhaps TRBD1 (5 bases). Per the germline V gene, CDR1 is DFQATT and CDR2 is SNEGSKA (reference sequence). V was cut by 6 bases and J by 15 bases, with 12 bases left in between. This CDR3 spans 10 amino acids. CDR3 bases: TGCAGTGCCAGCCGGGGCCGCCTCCACTTT. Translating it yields CSASRGRLHF.